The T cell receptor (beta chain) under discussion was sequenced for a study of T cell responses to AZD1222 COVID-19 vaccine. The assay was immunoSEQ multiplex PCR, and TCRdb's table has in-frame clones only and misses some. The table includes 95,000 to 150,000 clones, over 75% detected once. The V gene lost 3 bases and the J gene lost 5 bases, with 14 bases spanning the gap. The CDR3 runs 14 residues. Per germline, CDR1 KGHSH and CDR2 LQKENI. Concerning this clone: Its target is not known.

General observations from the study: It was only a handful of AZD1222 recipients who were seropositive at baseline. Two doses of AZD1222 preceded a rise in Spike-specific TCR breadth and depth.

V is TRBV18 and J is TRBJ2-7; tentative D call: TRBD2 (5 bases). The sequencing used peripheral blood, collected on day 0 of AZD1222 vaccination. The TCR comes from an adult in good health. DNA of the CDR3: TGTGCCAGCTCACCCCCCGTTAGCGTCGACGAGCAGTACTTC. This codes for CASSPPVSVDEQYF.